The rows below give T cell receptor beta chains drawn from one sample of a study of patients and donors after allogeneic stem cell transplantation. TCRdb used MiXCR to reprocess the RT-PCR reads, holding one entry per CDR3 protein. This sample has 15,000 to 20,000 distinct CDR3 sequences, with 4.9% found just once. Sample: blood, either unsorted or a sorted T cell fraction (not recorded which). The receptors come from a human donor who was either an allogeneic HSCT recipient or a stem cell or donor lymphocyte infusion donor (not recorded which). It is not recorded whose cells these are; they may come from a transplant donor. CDR3s include the opening cysteine and the closing phenylalanine or tryptophan. The order of the fields is V gene, D gene, J gene, CDR3 length, clone size, CDR3 protein, CDR3 DNA. A D gene is named only where the DNA matches it firmly. For some rows the clone size is stated as once, few or many, or as a class when expanded; others skip it.

V: TRBV5-1
D: TRBD2
J: TRBJ2-1
length: 15
size: many
CDR3: CASSLIAGDAGEQFF
DNA: TGCGCCAGCAGCTTGATCGCGGGAGACGCGGGTGAGCAGTTCTTC

V: TRBV11-2
D: TRBD1
J: TRBJ2-2
length: 19
size: few
CDR3: CASSLDTGGPIRCGGELFF
DNA: TGTGCCAGCAGCTTAGATACAGGGGGCCCTATCCGGTGTGGCGGGGAGCTGTTTTTT

V: TRBV3-1
D: .
J: TRBJ2-2
length: 12
size: few
CDR3: CASSQATGELFF
DNA: TGTGCCAGCAGCCAAGCCACCGGGGAGCTGTTTTTT

V: TRBV29-1
D: TRBD2
J: TRBJ2-1
length: 12
size: few
CDR3: CSTKTSGGEQFF
DNA: TGCAGCACCAAGACTAGCGGGGGGGAGCAGTTCTTC

V: TRBV7-3
D: .
J: TRBJ1-5
length: 14
size: .
CDR3: CASSLRGGNQPQHF
DNA: TGTGCCAGCAGCTTACGGGGGGGAAATCAGCCCCAGCATTTT

V: TRBV5-1
D: .
J: TRBJ2-2
length: 16
size: many
CDR3: CASSLFVAGATGELFF
DNA: TGCGCCAGCAGCTTGTTTGTGGCAGGGGCGACCGGGGAGCTGTTTTTT

V: TRBV3-1
D: .
J: TRBJ1-1
length: 13
size: .
CDR3: CASSLSTRPEAFF
DNA: TGTGCCAGCAGCCTATCCACTAGACCCGAAGCTTTCTTT

V: TRBV5-1
D: .
J: TRBJ2-5
length: 14
size: many
CDR3: CASSKYAGAETQYF
DNA: TGCGCCAGCAGCAAATACGCGGGGGCCGAGACCCAGTACTTC

V: TRBV7-6
D: TRBD2
J: TRBJ2-2
length: 17
size: .
CDR3: CASSWGTSGAYTGELFF
DNA: TGTGCCAGCAGCTGGGGTACTAGCGGGGCCTACACCGGGGAGCTGTTTTTT

V: TRBV7-3
D: .
J: TRBJ2-3
length: 13
size: many
CDR3: CASSLGFADTQYF
DNA: TGTGCCAGCAGCTTAGGGTTCGCAGATACGCAGTATTTT

V: TRBV9
D: .
J: TRBJ2-7
length: 16
size: few
CDR3: CASSPGLELFAYEQYF
DNA: TGTGCCAGCAGCCCCGGCCTTGAGCTATTTGCCTACGAGCAGTACTTC

V: TRBV7-8
D: .
J: TRBJ2-2
length: 15
size: many
CDR3: CASSLRAGRTGELFF
DNA: TGTGCCAGCAGCCTACGGGCGGGGAGGACCGGGGAGCTGTTTTTT

V: TRBV13
D: TRBD1
J: TRBJ2-1
length: 15
size: many
CDR3: CASSLSGQGENEQFF
DNA: TGTGCCAGCAGCTTATCCGGACAGGGCGAAAATGAGCAGTTCTTC

V: TRBV7-9
D: .
J: TRBJ2-7
length: 14
size: few
CDR3: CASSLRGGSYEQYF
DNA: TGTGCCAGCAGCTTAAGGGGCGGGTCCTACGAGCAGTACTTC

V: TRBV4-1
D: TRBD2
J: TRBJ2-5
length: 18
size: many
CDR3: CASSQGVGGSREGETQYF
DNA: TGCGCCAGCAGCCAAGGCGTGGGCGGGAGTAGAGAGGGAGAGACCCAGTACTTC

V: TRBV24-1
D: .
J: TRBJ1-1
length: 13
size: many
CDR3: CATRVGSNTEAFF
DNA: TGTGCCACCAGGGTCGGGTCGAACACTGAAGCTTTCTTT

V: TRBV7-8
D: .
J: TRBJ2-5
length: 11
size: many
CDR3: CARGSDGTQYF
DNA: TGTGCGAGGGGGTCGGACGGGACCCAGTACTTC

V: TRBV6-5
D: .
J: TRBJ1-1
length: 12
size: many
CDR3: CASSYGGTEAFF
DNA: TGTGCCAGCAGTTACGGTGGAACTGAAGCTTTCTTT

V: TRBV3-1
D: .
J: TRBJ2-5
length: 15
size: many
CDR3: CASSRLSGVQETQYF
DNA: TGTGCCAGCAGCCGACTAAGCGGAGTCCAAGAGACCCAGTACTTC

V: TRBV7-9
D: TRBD1
J: TRBJ1-2
length: 14
size: many
CDR3: CASKVQGTDYGYTF
DNA: TGTGCCAGCAAAGTACAAGGGACAGACTATGGCTACACCTTC

V: TRBV20-1
D: TRBD2
J: TRBJ2-3
length: 14
size: many
CDR3: CSASTLAGIDTQYF
DNA: TGCAGTGCTAGTACACTAGCGGGAATAGATACGCAGTATTTT

V: TRBV20-1
D: .
J: TRBJ2-7
length: 12
size: .
CDR3: CSATDSSYEQYF
DNA: TGCAGTGCTACTGACAGTTCCTACGAGCAGTACTTC

V: TRBV4-1
D: .
J: TRBJ2-1
length: 15
size: few
CDR3: CASSPGLTSYNEQFF
DNA: TGCGCCAGCAGCCCCGGACTAACCTCCTACAATGAGCAGTTCTTC

V: TRBV11-2
D: .
J: TRBJ2-7
length: 12
size: many
CDR3: CASSPARYEQYF
DNA: TGTGCCAGCAGCCCAGCCCGATACGAGCAGTACTTC

V: TRBV5-1
D: TRBD1
J: TRBJ2-7
length: 13
size: many
CDR3: CASSAWDSYEQYF
DNA: TGCGCCAGCAGCGCTTGGGACAGCTACGAGCAGTACTTC

V: TRBV7-9
D: .
J: TRBJ1-2
length: 16
size: .
CDR3: CASSLGAVVDNYGYTF
DNA: TGTGCCAGCAGCTTAGGCGCGGTGGTGGATAACTATGGCTACACCTTC

V: TRBV7-9
D: TRBD2
J: TRBJ2-3
length: 15
size: .
CDR3: CASSRRGVAADTQYF
DNA: TGTGCCAGCAGCCGCCGGGGGGTGGCGGCAGATACGCAGTATTTT

V: TRBV6-5
D: .
J: TRBJ1-1
length: 13
size: many
CDR3: CASSYERGTEAFF
DNA: TGTGCCAGCAGTTACGAAAGGGGTACTGAAGCTTTCTTT

V: TRBV19
D: .
J: TRBJ1-2
length: 14
size: few
CDR3: CASEDRPTNYGYTF
DNA: TGTGCCAGCGAAGACAGACCTACTAACTATGGCTACACCTTC

V: TRBV19
D: .
J: TRBJ1-6
length: 16
size: many
CDR3: CASSRSRGFLDSPLHF
DNA: TGTGCCAGTAGTAGGTCCAGGGGTTTTCTTGATTCACCCCTCCACTTT

V: TRBV27
D: .
J: TRBJ2-7
length: 18
size: many
CDR3: CASSLSSPPAGASYEQYF
DNA: TGTGCCAGCAGCCTATCTTCCCCCCCGGCGGGGGCCTCCTACGAGCAGTACTTC

V: TRBV7-2
D: .
J: TRBJ2-1
length: 15
size: many
CDR3: CASSLSQGGTNEQFF
DNA: TGTGCCAGCAGCTTGTCTCAAGGGGGGACCAATGAGCAGTTCTTC

V: TRBV19
D: .
J: TRBJ1-4
length: 13
size: many
CDR3: CASAVATNEKLFF
DNA: TGTGCCAGCGCAGTTGCAACTAATGAAAAACTGTTTTTT

V: TRBV21-1
D: .
J: TRBJ2-3
length: 15
size: few
CDR3: CASSKVIQGTDTQYF
DNA: TGTGCCAGCAGCAAAGTTATCCAGGGCACAGATACGCAGTATTTT

V: TRBV20-1
D: .
J: TRBJ2-7
length: 14
size: many
CDR3: CSARGTLSLGEQYF
DNA: TGCAGTGCTAGAGGGACCCTCAGCTTGGGCGAGCAGTACTTC

V: TRBV6-5
D: TRBD1
J: TRBJ2-7
length: 15
size: many
CDR3: CASSLRQGALVEQYF
DNA: TGTGCCAGCAGTTTACGACAGGGGGCGTTAGTCGAGCAGTACTTC

V: TRBV24-1
D: .
J: TRBJ2-3
length: 12
size: many
CDR3: CATSDETDTQYF
DNA: TGTGCCACCAGTGATGAGACAGATACGCAGTATTTT

V: TRBV30
D: TRBD1
J: TRBJ1-1
length: 14
size: many
CDR3: CAWSVGQTNTEAFF
DNA: TGTGCCTGGAGTGTGGGACAGACGAACACTGAAGCTTTCTTT

V: TRBV6-5
D: .
J: TRBJ2-6
length: 16
size: many
CDR3: CASSFLLRSGANVLTF
DNA: TGTGCCAGCAGTTTCCTCCTCCGCTCTGGGGCCAACGTCCTGACTTTC

V: TRBV28
D: TRBD1
J: TRBJ2-7
length: 15
size: .
CDR3: CASSTWTGFSYEQYF
DNA: TGTGCCAGCAGTACTTGGACAGGGTTCTCCTACGAGCAGTACTTC

V: TRBV15
D: .
J: TRBJ2-2
length: 16
size: many
CDR3: CATSRDLGGAAGELFF
DNA: TGTGCCACCAGCAGGGACCTTGGTGGGGCGGCCGGGGAGCTGTTTTTT

V: TRBV20-1
D: TRBD1
J: TRBJ1-1
length: 15
size: many
CDR3: CSAREPGTGGLEAFF
DNA: TGCAGTGCTAGGGAACCCGGGACAGGGGGGCTTGAAGCTTTCTTT

V: TRBV29-1
D: .
J: TRBJ1-1
length: 13
size: many
CDR3: CSVARQADTEAFF
DNA: TGCAGCGTTGCCAGGCAGGCGGACACTGAAGCTTTCTTT

V: TRBV28
D: .
J: TRBJ1-2
length: 13
size: few
CDR3: CASERDTYYGYTF
DNA: TGTGCCAGTGAACGAGACACTTACTATGGCTACACCTTC

V: TRBV9
D: .
J: TRBJ1-3
length: 16
size: many
CDR3: CASSPGTPTSGNTIYF
DNA: TGTGCCAGCAGCCCCGGGACACCGACCTCTGGAAACACCATATATTTT

V: TRBV6-2/TRBV6-3
D: .
J: TRBJ1-6
length: 11
size: .
CDR3: CASSYGSPLHF
DNA: TGTGCCAGCAGTTACGGATCACCCCTCCACTTT

V: TRBV5-4
D: TRBD1
J: TRBJ1-2
length: 17
size: medium-sized
CDR3: CASSLGDRVRLGYGYTF
DNA: TGTGCCAGCAGCTTGGGGGACAGGGTACGTCTCGGCTATGGCTACACCTTC

V: TRBV6-1
D: TRBD2
J: TRBJ2-5
length: 15
size: many
CDR3: CASSPPTSGGETQYF
DNA: TGTGCCAGCAGTCCACCGACTAGCGGGGGGGAGACCCAGTACTTC

V: TRBV9
D: .
J: TRBJ2-5
length: 16
size: .
CDR3: CASSTSPGESVGTQYF
DNA: TGTGCCAGCAGCACCTCGCCTGGTGAAAGTGTAGGGACCCAGTACTTC

V: TRBV9
D: TRBD2
J: TRBJ2-7
length: 16
size: many
CDR3: CASSAHGTSGVYEQYF
DNA: TGTGCCAGCAGCGCCCATGGGACTAGCGGAGTATACGAGCAGTACTTC

V: TRBV9
D: .
J: TRBJ2-1
length: 16
size: many
CDR3: CASSVHGSPLYNEQFF
DNA: TGTGCCAGCAGCGTCCACGGGAGCCCCCTTTACAATGAGCAGTTCTTC

V: TRBV18
D: TRBD1
J: TRBJ1-1
length: 10
size: medium-sized
CDR3: CASSGQQAFF
DNA: TGTGCCAGCTCGGGACAGCAAGCTTTCTTT